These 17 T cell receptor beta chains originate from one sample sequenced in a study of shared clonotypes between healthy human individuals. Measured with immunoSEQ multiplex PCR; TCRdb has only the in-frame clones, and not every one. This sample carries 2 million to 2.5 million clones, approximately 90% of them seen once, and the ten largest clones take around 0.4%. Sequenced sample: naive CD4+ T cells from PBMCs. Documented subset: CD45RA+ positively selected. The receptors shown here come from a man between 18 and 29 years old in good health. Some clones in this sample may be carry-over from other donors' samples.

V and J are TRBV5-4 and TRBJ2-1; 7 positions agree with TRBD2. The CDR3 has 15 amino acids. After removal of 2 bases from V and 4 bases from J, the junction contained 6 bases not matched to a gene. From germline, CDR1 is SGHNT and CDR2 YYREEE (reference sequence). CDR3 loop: CASSLERGPYNEQFF. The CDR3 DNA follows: TGTGCCAGCAGCTTAGAGCGGGGCCCATACAATGAGCAGTTCTTC.

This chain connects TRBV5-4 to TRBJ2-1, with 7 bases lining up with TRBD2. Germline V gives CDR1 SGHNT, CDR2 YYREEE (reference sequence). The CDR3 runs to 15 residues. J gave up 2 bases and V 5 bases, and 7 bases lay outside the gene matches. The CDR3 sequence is CASSFKREPYNEQFF. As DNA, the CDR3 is TGTGCCAGCAGTTTTAAGCGGGAACCCTACAATGAGCAGTTCTTC.

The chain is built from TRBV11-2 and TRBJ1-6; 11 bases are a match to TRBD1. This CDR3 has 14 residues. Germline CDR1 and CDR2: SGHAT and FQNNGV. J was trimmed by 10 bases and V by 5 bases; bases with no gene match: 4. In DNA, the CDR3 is TGTGCCAGCAGCCTGGGACAGGGGGGATCACCCCTCCACTTT. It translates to CASSLGQGGSPLHF.

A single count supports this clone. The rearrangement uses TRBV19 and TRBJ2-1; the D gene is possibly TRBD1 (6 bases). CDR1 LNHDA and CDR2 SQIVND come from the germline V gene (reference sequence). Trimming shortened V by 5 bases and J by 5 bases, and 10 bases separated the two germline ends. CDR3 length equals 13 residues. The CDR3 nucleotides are TGTGCCAGTAGTGCACAGGGTCACAATGAGCAGTTCTTC. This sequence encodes CASSAQGHNEQFF.

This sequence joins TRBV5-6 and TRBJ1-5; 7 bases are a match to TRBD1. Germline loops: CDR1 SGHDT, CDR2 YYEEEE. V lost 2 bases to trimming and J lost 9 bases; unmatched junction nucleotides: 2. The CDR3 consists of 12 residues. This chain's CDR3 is CASSLPGGPQHF. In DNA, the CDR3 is TGTGCCAGCAGCTTACCAGGGGGGCCCCAGCATTTT.

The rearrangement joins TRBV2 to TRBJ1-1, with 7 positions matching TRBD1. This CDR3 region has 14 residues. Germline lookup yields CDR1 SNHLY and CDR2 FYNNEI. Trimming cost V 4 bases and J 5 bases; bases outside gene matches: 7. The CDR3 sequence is CASSVEGRGTEAFF. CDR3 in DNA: TGTGCCAGCAGTGTGGAGGGCAGGGGGACTGAAGCTTTCTTT.

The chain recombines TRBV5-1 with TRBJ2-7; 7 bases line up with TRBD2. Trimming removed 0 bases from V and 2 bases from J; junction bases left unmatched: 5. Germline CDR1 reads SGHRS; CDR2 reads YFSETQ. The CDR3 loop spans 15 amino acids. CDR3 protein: CASSLGGSHPYEQYF. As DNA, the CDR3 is TGCGCCAGCAGCTTGGGCGGGAGCCACCCCTACGAGCAGTACTTC.

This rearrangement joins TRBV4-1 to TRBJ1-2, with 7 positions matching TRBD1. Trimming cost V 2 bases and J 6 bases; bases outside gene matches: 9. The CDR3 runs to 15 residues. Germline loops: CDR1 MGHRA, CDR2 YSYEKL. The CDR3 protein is CASSQRQGMGDGYTF. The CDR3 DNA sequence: TGCGCCAGCAGCCAAAGACAGGGAATGGGGGATGGCTACACCTTC.

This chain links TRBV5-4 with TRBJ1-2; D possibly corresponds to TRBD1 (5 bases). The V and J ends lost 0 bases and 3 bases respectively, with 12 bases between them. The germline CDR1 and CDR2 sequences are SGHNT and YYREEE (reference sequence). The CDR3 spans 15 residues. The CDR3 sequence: CASSLARQGDYGYTF. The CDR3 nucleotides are TGTGCCAGCAGCTTGGCCCGGCAGGGCGACTATGGCTACACCTTC.

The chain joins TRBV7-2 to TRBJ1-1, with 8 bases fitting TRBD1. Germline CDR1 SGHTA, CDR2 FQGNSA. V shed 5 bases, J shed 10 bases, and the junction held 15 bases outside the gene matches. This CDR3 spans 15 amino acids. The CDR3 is CASSDRGRGRIRAFF. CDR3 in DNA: TGTGCCAGCAGCGATAGGGGCAGGGGGCGCATCAGAGCTTTCTTT.

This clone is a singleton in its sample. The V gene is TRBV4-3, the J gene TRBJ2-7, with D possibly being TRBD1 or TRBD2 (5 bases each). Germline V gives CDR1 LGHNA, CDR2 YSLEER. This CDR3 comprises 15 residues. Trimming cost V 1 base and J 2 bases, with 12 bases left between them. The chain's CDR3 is CASSQGPGGAYEQYF. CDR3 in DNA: TGCGCCAGCAGCCAAGGGCCTGGGGGTGCCTACGAGCAGTACTTC.

The CDR3 DNA follows: TGCGCCAGCAGCTCGGCTGGGGACAGCCATTACACCTTC. This encodes CASSSAGDSHYTF. The V call is TRBV5-1, the J call TRBJ1-2; 7 bases match TRBD1. This CDR3 has 13 amino acids. The ends lost 3 bases at V and 11 bases at J; junction bases unmatched: 10. Germline V gene data show CDR1 as SGHRS and CDR2 as YFSETQ. Based on the CDR3 plus reference TRBV5-1 and TRBJ1-2, the full variable domain is KAGVTQTPRYLIKTRGQQVTLSCSPISGHRSVSWYQQTPGQGLQFLFEYFSETQRNKGNFPGRFSGRQFSNSRSEMNVSTLELGDSALYLCASSSAGDSHYTFGSGTRLTVV.

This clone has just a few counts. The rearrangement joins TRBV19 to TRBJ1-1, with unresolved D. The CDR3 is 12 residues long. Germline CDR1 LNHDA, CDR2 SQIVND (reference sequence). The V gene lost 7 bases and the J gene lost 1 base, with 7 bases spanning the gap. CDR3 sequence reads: CASKEGNTEAFF. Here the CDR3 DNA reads TGTGCCAGTAAAGAGGGGAACACTGAAGCTTTCTTT.

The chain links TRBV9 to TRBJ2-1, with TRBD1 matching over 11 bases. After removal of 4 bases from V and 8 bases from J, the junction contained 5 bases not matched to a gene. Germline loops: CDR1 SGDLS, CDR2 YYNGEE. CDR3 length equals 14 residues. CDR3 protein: CASSRGQGAYEQFF. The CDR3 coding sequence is TGTGCCAGCAGCCGAGGACAGGGGGCCTATGAGCAGTTCTTC.

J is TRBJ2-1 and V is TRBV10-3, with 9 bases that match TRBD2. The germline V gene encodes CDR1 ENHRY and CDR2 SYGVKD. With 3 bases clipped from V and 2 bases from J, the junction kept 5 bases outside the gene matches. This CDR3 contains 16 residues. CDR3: CAISEVGTSPYNEQFF. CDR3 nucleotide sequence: TGTGCCATCAGTGAAGTTGGGACTAGCCCCTACAATGAGCAGTTCTTC.

CDR3 sequence: CASSTGLGETQYF. The CDR3 bases are TGTGCCAGCAGCACAGGGCTCGGGGAGACCCAGTACTTC. V and J are TRBV2 and TRBJ2-5, with a possible D match to TRBD1 (6 bases). This CDR3 comprises 13 residues. Trimming left V 6 bases short and J 5 bases short, with 13 bases between. Germline V lookup: CDR1 SNHLY, CDR2 FYNNEI.

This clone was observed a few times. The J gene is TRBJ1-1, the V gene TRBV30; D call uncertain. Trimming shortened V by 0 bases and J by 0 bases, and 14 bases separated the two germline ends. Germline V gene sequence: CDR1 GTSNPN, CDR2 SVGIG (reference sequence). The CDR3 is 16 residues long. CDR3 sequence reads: CAWSVLGGPMNTEAFF. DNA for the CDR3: TGTGCCTGGAGTGTACTTGGAGGGCCTATGAACACTGAAGCTTTCTTT. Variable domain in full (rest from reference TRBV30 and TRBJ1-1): SQTIHQWPATLVQPVGSPLSLECTVEGTSNPNLYWYRQAAGRGLQLLFYSVGIGQISSEVPQNLSASRPQDRQFILSSKKLLLSDSGFYLCAWSVLGGPMNTEAFFGQGTRLTVV.